This TCR beta chain was identified in a study of blood T cell repertoires in COVID-19 (TCRdb year 2020). Background on the whole study: Samples covering the acute and convalescent phases of COVID-19 were provided by collaborators in the United States, Italy and Spain. The prospective study material was composed of cDNA or gDNA derived from T cells, B-cell-depleted T cells, or PBMCs. The dataset comprised deeply sampled blood TCRbeta repertoires from subjects exposed to, actively infected with, or recovered from COVID-19. The repertoires were released in a freely available public database meant as a resource for research on the immune response to SARS-CoV-2. The samples were drawn from two sources: the first 160 participants of the ongoing ImmuneRACE study, and fewer than 1,500 subjects contributed by 6 global collaborators. The sample metadata nearly always contained a de-identified subject ID, COVID-19 status, age in years and sex. Where available, HLA class I and class II types were obtained from metadata supplied by the sample provider rather than from assay-based typing.

TCRbeta CDR3 regions were amplified from genomic DNA by means of the immunoSEQ Assay, a bias-controlled multiplex PCR. As for the authors' bioinformatics: The number of nucleated cells in each sample was estimated by amplification of reference gene primers within the assay. To quantify the absolute abundance of each unique TCRbeta CDR3 rearrangement, sequence reads were collapsed and filtered. For each sample, productive Simpson clonality was calculated as the square root of Simpson's diversity index over productive rearrangements. TCRdb retrieved this table from immuneACCESS and kept in-frame rearrangements only. Not all clones are present; in checked studies, unresolved V genes account for under half, and no reason is known for the remainder. V and J calls and clone size come straight from that table; D and trimming were deduced from the DNA. This sample holds roughly 250,000 clones; approximately 85% were observed only once. In total, the top ten clones hold around 0.8% of the sample.

Notes on this clone: It has no known antigen specificity. The record has no base qualities; no much larger clone is one base away.

Whole blood was collected in K2EDTA tubes by collaborating institutions according to the institutions' own protocols. For TCRbeta analysis, collaborators shipped samples as frozen whole blood, isolated PBMCs, or DNA extracted from either of those sample types. Paper-wide results and their limitations: Clinical and demographic metadata were provided uncurated, with the amount varying by source and participant.

The sequence was collected from a woman aged 25 to 39 with acute or convalescent COVID-19. The sequencing input was peripheral blood.

The CDR3 has the sequence CASSHSVRRDQYEQYF. The base sequence is TGCGCCAGCAGCCATTCGGTGAGGCGGGACCAATACGAGCAGTACTTC. The chain is assembled from TRBV4-1 and TRBJ2-7; TRBD2 is a possible D gene, resting on 6 matching bases. Inclusive of the bounding cysteine and phenylalanine, the CDR3 is 16 residues long. The DNA shown is the 48-base CDR3, in frame from base 1. For CDR1 and CDR2, the germline V gene lists MGHRA and YSYEKL. Trimming removed 3 bases from V and 4 bases from J, leaving 19 bases between the germline ends.